The source of this T cell receptor beta chain is a study of blood T cell repertoires in COVID-19. Study at large: Samples of COVID-19 (acute and convalescent) were obtained from the United States, Italy and Spain. PBMCs, B-cell-depleted T cells, or T cells provided the cDNA or gDNA that made up the material.

Germline-derived CDR1 and CDR2 are LNHNV and YYDKDF (reference sequence). The length of the CDR3 is 13 residues. In the source study's methods: From reference gene primer amplification, estimates of nucleated cell counts were derived. Using immunoSEQ multiplex PCR, the repertoire was profiled, and TCRdb retains in-frame clones only, with some absent. V and J calls plus clone size are reproduced from that table; the DNA served to infer D and trimming. The sample lists 64,000 or so clones; roughly 91% were seen once. This clone was detected once. At one end the junction does not follow the germline gene, possibly because of a read error.

Sequenced material: peripheral blood. This sequence was found in a human donor in a cohort sampled during active COVID-19. This chain joins TRBV15 and TRBJ2-7; TRBD2 might be the D (6 bases). The CDR3 spells CATSRGRPYEQYF. The DNA of the CDR3 is TGTGCCACCAGTAGAGGGAGGCCCTACGAGCAGTACTTC.